These 17 T cell receptor beta chains were all obtained from the same sample, sequenced in a study of T cells in Graves' hyperthyroidism and ophthalmopathy. RNA transcripts served as the template for amplifying TCR beta CDR3 regions. The HTBI primer set was used in a first-round RT-PCR of the TCR CDR3. TCRdb redid the calling of the multiplex PCR reads with MiXCR, one entry per CDR3 protein. The sample has about 580,000 distinct CDR3 sequences; under 60% are singletons. The sample consisted of peripheral blood or thyroid tissue (not recorded which). The source of these receptors is a woman aged 18-29 years with Graves' hyperthyroidism.

The rearrangement uses TRBV25-1 and TRBJ1-2; D gene unclear. Germline CDR1 MGHDK, CDR2 SYGVNS. The CDR3 is made up of 12 amino acids. Deletions cut 6 bases from V and 5 bases from J, with 10 bases between. The CDR3, as DNA: TGTGCCAGCAGAGATTTGGGGTATGGCTACACCTTC. It specifies CASRDLGYGYTF.

V is TRBV2 and J is TRBJ1-2, with D perhaps matching TRBD1 (5 bases). This CDR3 contains 12 residues. V lost 6 bases to trimming and J lost 6 bases, with 11 bases between them. CDR1 is SNHLY, CDR2 FYNNEI, per germline. CDR3 DNA sequence: TGTGCCAGCAGCGTAGGGACGGATGGCTACACCTTC. Its protein is CASSVGTDGYTF.

This clonotype was seen ten or more times. The genes are TRBV18 and TRBJ2-6; maybe TRBD1 (5 bases). This CDR3 is 16 amino acids long. V lost 3 bases and J 1 base, leaving 10 bases between the germline ends. From germline, CDR1 is KGHSH and CDR2 LQKENI. CDR3 region: CASSPSGMSGANVLTF. DNA for the CDR3: TGTGCCAGCTCACCGTCAGGGATGTCTGGGGCCAACGTCCTGACTTTC.

The gene calls are TRBV20-1 and TRBJ2-1, with 11 bases lining up with TRBD2. V shed 5 bases and J 5 bases; nucleotides not matched to a gene: 5. Germline V gene lookup returns CDR1 DFQATT and CDR2 SNEGSKA (reference sequence). The CDR3 spans 14 residues. This chain's CDR3 is CSAPSGRPHNEQFF. The CDR3 nucleotides read TGCAGTGCTCCTAGCGGGAGGCCCCACAATGAGCAGTTCTTC.

This clonotype was seen many times. The V and J genes are TRBV7-2 and TRBJ2-7; 11 nucleotides match TRBD2. The CDR3 has 15 residues. The V gene end was trimmed by 1 base and the J gene end by 7 bases; junction bases not matched to a gene: 6. Germline V lookup: CDR1 SGHTA, CDR2 FQGNSA. The CDR3, as DNA: TGTGCCAGCAGCTTAGTGGCTAGCGGGAGGCGAGAGCAGTACTTC. This gives the protein CASSLVASGRREQYF.

V usage is TRBV7-9 and J usage is TRBJ2-5, with 11 positions matching TRBD2. Germline values: CDR1 SEHNR, CDR2 FQNEAQ (reference sequence). Trimming took 3 bases from V and 9 from J; bases not matched to a gene: 12. The CDR3 has 16 amino acids. In DNA form, the CDR3 reads TGTGCCAGCAGCTTTTCGGCTAGCGGGAGGTCGGTGGCCCAGTACTTC. Protein: CASSFSASGRSVAQYF.

This clonotype has a count of ten or more. The V and J genes are TRBV19 and TRBJ2-7; 7 bases line up with TRBD2. The CDR3 runs to 13 residues. Germline CDR1 LNHDA, CDR2 SQIVND (reference sequence). J lost 0 bases, V lost 5 bases, and 1 base had no gene match. The CDR3 reads CASSGGSSYEQYF. DNA of the CDR3: TGTGCCAGTAGTGGCGGGAGCTCCTACGAGCAGTACTTC.

The chain is built from TRBV29-1 and TRBJ2-7, with no clear D. The CDR3 spans 14 residues. Deletions cut 4 bases from V and 7 bases from J, with 20 bases between. From germline, CDR1 is SQVTM and CDR2 ANQGSEA. The CDR3 reads CSVGLTDSYNEQYF. CDR3 DNA sequence: TGCAGCGTTGGTCTTACCGATTCCTACAATGAGCAGTACTTC.

This clonotype has ten or more counts. The CDR3 nucleotides are TGTGCCAGTACCGCCGGGCACGAGCAGTACTTC. It is translated as CASTAGHEQYF. V usage is TRBV7-2 and J usage is TRBJ2-7, with D uncertain. V lost 9 bases to trimming and J lost 5 bases, with 11 bases between them. The CDR3 contains 11 residues. Per the germline V gene, CDR1 is SGHTA and CDR2 is FQGNSA.

As for this clonotype: A read error may be the cause here, since a much bigger clone is one base away. V gene TRBV7-9 combines with J gene TRBJ2-2; 10 nucleotides align to TRBD2. The V gene end was trimmed by 5 bases and the J gene end by 9 bases; junction bases not matched to a gene: 18. The germline gives CDR1 SEHNR, CDR2 FQNEAQ (reference sequence). The CDR3 has 18 amino acids. Here the CDR3 reads CASSRNPLAGLQTRELFF. The DNA of the CDR3 is TGTGCCAGCAGCCGCAACCCACTAGCGGGGCTACAGACCAGGGAGCTGTTTTTT.

This clonotype was observed a single time. V and J are TRBV7-9 and TRBJ1-2; no clear D gene. Trimming stripped 5 bases from V and 4 bases from J, with 11 bases between. Germline CDR1 is SEHNR and CDR2 is FQNEAQ (reference sequence). The CDR3 extends over 13 amino acids. The CDR3 protein is CASSIQRSYGYTF. The CDR3 bases are TGTGCCAGCAGCATACAGAGGAGCTATGGCTACACCTTC.

This clonotype was found many times. V gene TRBV4-3 combines with J gene TRBJ1-2, with 9 bases aligning to TRBD1. V shed 3 bases, J shed 8 bases, and the junction held 13 bases outside the gene matches. The CDR3 covers 16 residues. CDR1 is LGHNA and CDR2 is YSLEER in the germline V gene. The CDR3, as DNA: TGCGCCAGCAGCCATTCCGGGACAGGGCCCGCGGGGGGCTACACCTTC. Translation gives CASSHSGTGPAGGYTF.

There are many counts of this clonotype. Relative to the germline gene, one junction end is altered; a read error may explain this. The V and J genes are TRBV7-7 and TRBJ2-5, with 7 bases fitting TRBD2. CDR1 and CDR2 from the germline V gene are SSHAT and FNYEAQ (reference sequence). CDR3 length: 14 residues. Here the CDR3 reads CASSLGLPGETQYF. CDR3 nucleotides: TGTGCTAGCAGCTTGGGACTACCAGGGGAGACCCAGTACTTC.

This clonotype was observed once. An end of the junction differs from the germline gene, which may be a read error. The V and J genes are TRBV15 and TRBJ1-3, with D uncertain. Per germline, CDR1 LNHNV and CDR2 YYDKDF (reference sequence). The CDR3 has 12 amino acids. CDR3 amino acids: CATSRDQADYCF. The CDR3 nucleotides read TGTGCCACCAGCAGAGATCAAGCGGATTATTGTTTT.

Ten or more counts support this clonotype. The chain recombines TRBV7-2 with TRBJ1-5, with a weak D call TRBD1 (6 bases). CDR3 length equals 17 residues. Per germline, CDR1 SGHTA and CDR2 FQGNSA. V was pared by 4 bases and J by 0 bases, with 16 bases between. The CDR3 loop reads CASSSLQGLYSNQPQHF. The DNA of the CDR3 is TGTGCCAGCAGCTCACTACAGGGACTCTATAGCAATCAGCCCCAGCATTTT.

This clonotype came up many times. The V call is TRBV7-8, the J call TRBJ1-4; 8 bases line up with TRBD1. The germline CDR1 and CDR2 sequences are SGHVS and FQNEAQ. Germline trimming cut 2 bases from V and 5 bases from J; bases unmatched to any gene: 7. This CDR3 is 16 amino acids long. DNA for the CDR3: TGTGCCAGCAGCTTAACAGCCAGGACAGGGAATGAAAAACTGTTTTTT. Translating gives CASSLTARTGNEKLFF.

This clonotype was detected many times. CDR3 residues: CAISEFWDTRNSPLHF. As DNA, the CDR3 is TGTGCCATCAGTGAGTTCTGGGACACCAGAAATTCACCCCTCCACTTT. The rearrangement uses TRBV10-3 and TRBJ1-6, with D perhaps TRBD1 (6 bases). Germline CDR1 is ENHRY and CDR2 is SYGVKD. The ends were cut back, 1 base at V and 7 bases at J, with 14 bases in the middle. This CDR3 has 16 amino acids.